Sequencing of this T cell receptor beta chain was carried out in a study of T cell changes during pregnancy in multiple sclerosis. Data came from immunoSEQ multiplex PCR; TCRdb stores just in-frame clones and leaves some out. This sample has roughly 58,000 clones, with 90% to 95% found just once. This receptor was identified in a female donor with multiple sclerosis, enrolled in a pregnancy study. This material consisted of CD8+ T cells from peripheral blood mononuclear cells, taken in the third trimester of pregnancy.

The CDR3, as DNA: TGTGCCAGCAGCCTGGGCGGGGCCAACGTCCTGACTTTC. As protein: CASSLGGANVLTF. The chain joins TRBV11-3 to TRBJ2-6; no definite D call. The V gene's germline CDR1 is SGHNT and CDR2 YENEEA. V lost 5 bases and J lost 4, with 6 bases in between. This CDR3 is built from 13 residues.